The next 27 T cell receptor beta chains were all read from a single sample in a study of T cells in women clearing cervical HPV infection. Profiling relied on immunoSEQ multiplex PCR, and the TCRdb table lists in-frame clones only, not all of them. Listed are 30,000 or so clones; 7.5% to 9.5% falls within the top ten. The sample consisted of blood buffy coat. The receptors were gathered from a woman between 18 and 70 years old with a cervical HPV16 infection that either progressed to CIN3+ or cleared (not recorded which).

The CDR3 here is CASTRGRGPPSLSEQYF. The sequenced CDR3 bases are TGTGCCAGCACCCGTGGTAGGGGGCCACCCAGCCTCAGCGAG. The chain carries TRBV12-3 or TRBV12-4 and TRBJ2-7; TRBD1 matches 7 bases. With the read ending 3 residues before the CDR3 end, the germline J gene is used to fill in that end. V lost 7 bases and J lost 6; bases outside the gene matches: 21. The CDR3 has 17 amino acids.

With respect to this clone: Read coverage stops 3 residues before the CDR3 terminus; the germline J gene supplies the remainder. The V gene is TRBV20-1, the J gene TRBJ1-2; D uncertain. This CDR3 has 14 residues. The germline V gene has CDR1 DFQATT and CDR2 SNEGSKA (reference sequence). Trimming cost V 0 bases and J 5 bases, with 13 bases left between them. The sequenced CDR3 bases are TGCAGTGCTAGAGATCGGGGTCTGGGGTATGGC. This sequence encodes CSARDRGLGYG. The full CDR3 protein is CSARDRGLGYGYTF.

The DNA read from the CDR3 is TGTGCCAGCAGCCCCGAAGGAAGACTAGCGGGATACGGCAATGAG. Translation: CASSPEGRLAGYGNE. The complete CDR3 reads CASSPEGRLAGYGNEQFF. This sequence joins TRBV7-3 and TRBJ2-1; 11 bases line up with TRBD2. The CDR3 end lies 3 residues beyond the end of the read and is filled in from the germline J gene. The CDR3 is 18 residues long. CDR1 and CDR2 (germline): SGHTA, FQGTGA. Trimming took 5 bases from V and 6 from J; bases not matched to a gene: 15.

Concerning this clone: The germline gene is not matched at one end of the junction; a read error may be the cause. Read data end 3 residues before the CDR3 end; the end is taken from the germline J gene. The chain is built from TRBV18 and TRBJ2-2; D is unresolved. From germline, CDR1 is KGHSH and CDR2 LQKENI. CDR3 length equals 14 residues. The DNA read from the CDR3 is TGTGCCCGCTCACCAGCAACTAACACCGGGGAG. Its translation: CARSPATNTGE. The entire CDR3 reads CARSPATNTGELFF.

The sequenced CDR3 bases are TGTGCCAGCAGTTACGACAAGGGGAAAGATGGT. Protein sequence: CASSYDKGKDG. The entire CDR3 reads CASSYDKGKDGQYF. The V call is TRBV6-2 or TRBV6-3, the J call TRBJ2-4; a possible D gene is TRBD1 (5 bases). The read ends 3 residues shy of where the CDR3 ends; the end is completed using the germline J gene. Germline CDR1 is MNHEY and CDR2 is SVGEGT. CDR3 length: 14 residues.

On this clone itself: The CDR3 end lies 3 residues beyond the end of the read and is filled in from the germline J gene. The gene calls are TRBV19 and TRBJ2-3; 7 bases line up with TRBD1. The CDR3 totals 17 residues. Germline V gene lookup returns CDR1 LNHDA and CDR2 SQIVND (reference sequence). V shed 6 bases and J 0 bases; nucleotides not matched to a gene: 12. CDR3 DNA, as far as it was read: TGTGCCAGTAGAGTGACCGGGACAGCCACTAGCACAGATACG. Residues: CASRVTGTATSTDT. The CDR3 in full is CASRVTGTATSTDTQYF. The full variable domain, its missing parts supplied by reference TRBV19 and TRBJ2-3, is DGGITQSPKYLFRKEGQNVTLSCEQNLNHDAMYWYRQDPGQGLRLIYYSQIVNDFQKGDIAEGYSVSREKKESFPLTVTSAQKNPTAFYLCASRVTGTATSTDTQYFGPGTRLTVL.

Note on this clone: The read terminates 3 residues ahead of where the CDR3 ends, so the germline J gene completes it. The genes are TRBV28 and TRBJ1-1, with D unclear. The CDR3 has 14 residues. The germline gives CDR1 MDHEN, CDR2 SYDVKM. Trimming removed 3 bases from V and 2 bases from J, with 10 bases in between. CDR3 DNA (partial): TGTGCCAGCAGTTTTACTCTTAAAAACACTGAA. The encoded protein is CASSFTLKNTE. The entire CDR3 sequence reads CASSFTLKNTEAFF.

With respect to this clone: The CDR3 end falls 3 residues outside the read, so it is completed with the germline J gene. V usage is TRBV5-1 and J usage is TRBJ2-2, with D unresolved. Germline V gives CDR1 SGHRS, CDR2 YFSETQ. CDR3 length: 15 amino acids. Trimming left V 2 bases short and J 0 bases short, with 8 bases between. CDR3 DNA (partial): TGCGCCAGCAGCTTAACTAACCCGAACACCGGGGAG. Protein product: CASSLTNPNTGE. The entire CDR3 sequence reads CASSLTNPNTGELFF.

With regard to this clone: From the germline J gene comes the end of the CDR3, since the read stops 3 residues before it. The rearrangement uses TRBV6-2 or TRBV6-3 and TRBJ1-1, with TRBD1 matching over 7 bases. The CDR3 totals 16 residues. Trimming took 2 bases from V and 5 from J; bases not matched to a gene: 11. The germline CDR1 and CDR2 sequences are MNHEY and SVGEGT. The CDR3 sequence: CASSYDRAPGVTEAFF. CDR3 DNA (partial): TGTGCCAGCAGTTACGACAGGGCCCCGGGAGTTACTGAA.

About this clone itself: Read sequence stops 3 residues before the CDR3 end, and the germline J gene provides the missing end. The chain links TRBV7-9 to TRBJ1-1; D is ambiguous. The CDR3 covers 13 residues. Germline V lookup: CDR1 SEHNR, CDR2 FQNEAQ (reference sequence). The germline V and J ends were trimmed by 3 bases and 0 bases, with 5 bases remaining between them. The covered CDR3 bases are TGTGCCAGCAGCTTGCCTATGAACACTGAA. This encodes CASSLPMNTE. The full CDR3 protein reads CASSLPMNTEAFF.

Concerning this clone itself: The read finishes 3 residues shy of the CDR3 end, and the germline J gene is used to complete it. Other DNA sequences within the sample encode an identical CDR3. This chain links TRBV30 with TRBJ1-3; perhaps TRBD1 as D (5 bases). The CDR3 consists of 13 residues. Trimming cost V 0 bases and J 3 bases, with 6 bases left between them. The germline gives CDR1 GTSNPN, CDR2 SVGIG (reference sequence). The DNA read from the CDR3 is TGTGCCTGGAGTGTAACAGGTGGAAACACC. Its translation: CAWSVTGGNT. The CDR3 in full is CAWSVTGGNTIYF.

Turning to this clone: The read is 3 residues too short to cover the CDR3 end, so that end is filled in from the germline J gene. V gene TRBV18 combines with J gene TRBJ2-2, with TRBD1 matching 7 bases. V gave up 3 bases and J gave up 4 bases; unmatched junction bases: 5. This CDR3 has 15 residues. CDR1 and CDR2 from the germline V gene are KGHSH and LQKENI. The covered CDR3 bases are TGTGCCAGCTCACCGGGGACAGCTAGCACCGGGGAG. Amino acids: CASSPGTASTGE. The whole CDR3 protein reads CASSPGTASTGELFF.

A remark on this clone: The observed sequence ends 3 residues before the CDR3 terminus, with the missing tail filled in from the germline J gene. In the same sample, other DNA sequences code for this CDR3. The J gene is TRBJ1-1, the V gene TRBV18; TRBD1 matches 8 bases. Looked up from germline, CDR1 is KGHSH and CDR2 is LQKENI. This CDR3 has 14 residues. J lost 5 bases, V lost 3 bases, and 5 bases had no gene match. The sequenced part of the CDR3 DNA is TGTGCCAGCTCACCTGGACAGGGTCGTACTGAA. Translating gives CASSPGQGRTE. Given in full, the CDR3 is CASSPGQGRTEAFF.

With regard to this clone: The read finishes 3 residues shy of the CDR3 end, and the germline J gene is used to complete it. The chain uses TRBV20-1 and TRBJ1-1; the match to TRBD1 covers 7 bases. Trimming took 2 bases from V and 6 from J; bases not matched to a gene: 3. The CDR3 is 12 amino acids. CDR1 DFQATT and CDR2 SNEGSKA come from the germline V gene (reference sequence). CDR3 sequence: CSARTGAAEAFF. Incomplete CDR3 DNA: TGCAGTGCTAGAACAGGGGCGGCTGAA.

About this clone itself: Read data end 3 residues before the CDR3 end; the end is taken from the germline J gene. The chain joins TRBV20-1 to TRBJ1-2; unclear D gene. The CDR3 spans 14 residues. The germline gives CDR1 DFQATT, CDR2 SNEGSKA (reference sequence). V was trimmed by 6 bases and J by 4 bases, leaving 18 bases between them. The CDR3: CSARLPGKSYGYTF. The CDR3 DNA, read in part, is TGCAGTGCCCGGCTACCGGGGAAAAGCTATGGC.

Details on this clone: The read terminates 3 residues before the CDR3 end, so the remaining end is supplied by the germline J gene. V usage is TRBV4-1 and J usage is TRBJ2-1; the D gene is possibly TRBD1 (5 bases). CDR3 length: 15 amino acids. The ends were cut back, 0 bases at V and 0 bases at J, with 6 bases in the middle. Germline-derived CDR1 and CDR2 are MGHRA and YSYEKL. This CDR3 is CASSQDRGSYNEQFF. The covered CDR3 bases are TGCGCCAGCAGCCAAGATAGGGGCTCCTACAATGAG.

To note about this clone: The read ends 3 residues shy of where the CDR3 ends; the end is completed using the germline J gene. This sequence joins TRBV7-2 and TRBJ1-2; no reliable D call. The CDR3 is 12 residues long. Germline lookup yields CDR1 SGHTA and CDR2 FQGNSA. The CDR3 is CASSSLSYDYTF. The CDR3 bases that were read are TGTGCCAGCAGCTCCCTCTCCTACGAC.

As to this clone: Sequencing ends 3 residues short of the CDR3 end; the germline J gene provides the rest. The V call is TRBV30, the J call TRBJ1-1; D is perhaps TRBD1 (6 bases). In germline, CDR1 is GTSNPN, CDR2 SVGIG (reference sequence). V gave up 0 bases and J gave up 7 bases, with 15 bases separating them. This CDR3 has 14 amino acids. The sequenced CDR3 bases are TGTGCCTGGAGTGTTCTCGGAAGGGGGAATGAA. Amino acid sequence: CAWSVLGRGNE. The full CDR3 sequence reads CAWSVLGRGNEAFF.

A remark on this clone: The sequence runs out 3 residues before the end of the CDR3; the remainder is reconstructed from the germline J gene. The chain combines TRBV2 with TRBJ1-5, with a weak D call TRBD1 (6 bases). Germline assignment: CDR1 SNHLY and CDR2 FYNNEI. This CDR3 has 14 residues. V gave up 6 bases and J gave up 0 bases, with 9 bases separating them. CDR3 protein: CASRADSSNQPQHF. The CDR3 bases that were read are TGTGCCAGCAGGGCGGACAGTAGCAATCAGCCC.

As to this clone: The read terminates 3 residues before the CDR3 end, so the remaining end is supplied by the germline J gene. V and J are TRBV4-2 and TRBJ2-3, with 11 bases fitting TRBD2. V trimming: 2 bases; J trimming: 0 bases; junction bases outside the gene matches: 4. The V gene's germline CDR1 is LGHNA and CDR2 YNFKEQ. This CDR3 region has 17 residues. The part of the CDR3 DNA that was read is TGTGCCAGCAGCCAACTCCTAGCGGGGGGCAGCACAGATACG. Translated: CASSQLLAGGSTDT. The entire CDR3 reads CASSQLLAGGSTDTQYF.

Partial CDR3 DNA: TGTGCCAGTAGTATAGCCCCCGGTCGAAATGAG. As protein: CASSIAPGRNE. The complete CDR3 protein is CASSIAPGRNEQFF. The rearrangement uses TRBV19 and TRBJ2-1; D gene unclear. The read gets to within 3 residues of the CDR3 end, and the germline J gene fills in the rest. The germline gives CDR1 LNHDA, CDR2 SQIVND (reference sequence). The CDR3 is made up of 14 amino acids. The ends were cut back, 1 base at V and 7 bases at J, with 11 bases in the middle.

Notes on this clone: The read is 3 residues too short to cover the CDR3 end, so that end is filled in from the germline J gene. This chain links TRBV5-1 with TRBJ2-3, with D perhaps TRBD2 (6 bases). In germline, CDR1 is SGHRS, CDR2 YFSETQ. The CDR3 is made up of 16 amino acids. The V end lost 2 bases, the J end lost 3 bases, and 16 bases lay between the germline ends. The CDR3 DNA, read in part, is TGCGCCAGCAGCTTAGGGACTTGGGTGGGAACAGATACG. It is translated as CASSLGTWVGTDT. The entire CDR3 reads CASSLGTWVGTDTQYF.

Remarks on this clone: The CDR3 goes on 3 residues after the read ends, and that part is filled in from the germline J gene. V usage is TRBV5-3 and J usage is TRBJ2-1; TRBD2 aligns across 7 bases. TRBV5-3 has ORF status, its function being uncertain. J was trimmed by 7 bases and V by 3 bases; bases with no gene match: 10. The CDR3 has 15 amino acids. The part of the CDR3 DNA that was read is TGTGCCAGAAGCTCTCCCAGCGGGATATCGAATGAG. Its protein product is CARSSPSGISNE. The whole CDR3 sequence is CARSSPSGISNEQFF.

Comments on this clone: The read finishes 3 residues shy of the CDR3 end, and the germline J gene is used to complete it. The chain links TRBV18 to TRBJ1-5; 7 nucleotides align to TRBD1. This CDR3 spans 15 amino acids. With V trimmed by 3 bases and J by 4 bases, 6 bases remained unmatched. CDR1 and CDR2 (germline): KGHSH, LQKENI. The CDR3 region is CASSPRDRENQPQHF. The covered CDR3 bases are TGTGCCAGCTCACCCCGGGACAGAGAGAATCAGCCC. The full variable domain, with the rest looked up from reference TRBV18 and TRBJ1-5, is NAGVMQNPRHLVRRRGQEARLRCSPMKGHSHVYWYRQLPEEGLKFMVYLQKENIIDESGMPKERFSAEFPKEGPSILRIQQVVRGDSAAYFCASSPRDRENQPQHFGDGTRLSIL.

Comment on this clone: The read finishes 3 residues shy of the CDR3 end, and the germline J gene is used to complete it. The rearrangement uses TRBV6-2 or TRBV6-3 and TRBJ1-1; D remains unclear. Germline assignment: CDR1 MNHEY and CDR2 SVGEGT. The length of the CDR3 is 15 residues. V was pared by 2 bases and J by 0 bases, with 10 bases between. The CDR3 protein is CASSYRAPMNTEAFF. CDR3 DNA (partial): TGTGCCAGCAGTTACAGAGCTCCGATGAACACTGAA.

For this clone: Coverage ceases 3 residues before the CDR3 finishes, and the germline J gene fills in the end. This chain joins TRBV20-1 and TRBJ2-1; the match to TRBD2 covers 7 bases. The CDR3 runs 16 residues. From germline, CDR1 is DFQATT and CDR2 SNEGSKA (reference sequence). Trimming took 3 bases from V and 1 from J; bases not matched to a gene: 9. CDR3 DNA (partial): TGCAGTGCTAGCCCCGCCATCGGGGGGTCCTACAATGAG. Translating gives CSASPAIGGSYNE. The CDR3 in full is CSASPAIGGSYNEQFF.

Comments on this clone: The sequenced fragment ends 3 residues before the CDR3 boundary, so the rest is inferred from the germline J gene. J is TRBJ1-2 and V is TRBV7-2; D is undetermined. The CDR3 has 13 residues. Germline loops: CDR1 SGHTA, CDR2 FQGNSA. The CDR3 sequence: CASSLYSPNDYTF. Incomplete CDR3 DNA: TGTGCCAGCAGCTTATACAGCCCTAATGAC.